This entry lists 14 T cell receptor beta chains sequenced from one sample in a study of blood T cell repertoires in COVID-19. TCRdb keeps only in-frame clones here, not all; method: immunoSEQ multiplex PCR. The sample records about 220,000 clones, about 79% being singletons. The specimen sequenced was PBMCs or T cells enriched from blood (not recorded which). The receptors were gathered from a woman in her sixties or seventies who had recovered from COVID-19.

This chain uses TRBV10-2 with TRBJ1-2, with unresolved D. The CDR3 loop spans 12 amino acids. Trimming cost V 5 bases and J 6 bases, with 10 bases left between them. Germline loops: CDR1 WSHSY, CDR2 SAAADI. This CDR3 is CASSQSRDGYTF. The CDR3 DNA reads TGCGCCAGCAGTCAGAGCCGGGATGGCTACACCTTC.

This clone was seen once. V and J are TRBV7-2 and TRBJ2-1; D is possibly TRBD2 (6 bases). Germline lookup yields CDR1 SGHTA and CDR2 FQGNSA. This CDR3 spans 16 amino acids. Trimming pared 1 base from V and 3 bases from J, leaving 13 bases between. CDR3 nucleotides: TGTGCCAGCAGCTTAGGATCAGGCGGGGTCTACAATGAGCAGTTCTTC. Translation gives CASSLGSGGVYNEQFF.

This clone was recorded once. The chain couples TRBV5-1 to TRBJ1-3; no clear D. The CDR3 spans 15 residues. V gave up 4 bases and J gave up 1 base, with 12 bases separating them. Germline lookup yields CDR1 SGHRS and CDR2 YFSETQ. CDR3 sequence: CASSPTSASGNTIYF. CDR3 nucleotides: TGCGCCAGCAGCCCAACCTCCGCGTCTGGAAACACCATATATTTT. Supplemented by reference TRBV5-1 and TRBJ1-3, the full variable domain reads KAGVTQTPRYLIKTRGQQVTLSCSPISGHRSVSWYQQTPGQGLQFLFEYFSETQRNKGNFPGRFSGRQFSNSRSEMNVSTLELGDSALYLCASSPTSASGNTIYFGEGSWLTVV.

The sample holds one count of this clone. The chain combines TRBV7-2 with TRBJ1-6; 9 bases fit TRBD1. The CDR3 contains 14 residues. Germline-derived CDR1 and CDR2 are SGHTA and FQGNSA. The V gene end was trimmed by 5 bases and the J gene end by 10 bases; junction bases not matched to a gene: 6. CDR3 coding DNA: TGTGCCAGCAGCCCGGGGACAGGGCGGTCACCCCTCCACTTT. Amino acid sequence: CASSPGTGRSPLHF.

This rearrangement joins TRBV7-8 to TRBJ2-2; TRBD2 matches at 7 bases. The germline V gene has CDR1 SGHVS and CDR2 FQNEAQ. The V and J ends lost 1 base and 4 bases, in that order; junction bases with no gene match: 6. The CDR3 sequence is 16 residues long. The CDR3 loop reads CASSLVIQRGTGELFF. As DNA, the CDR3 is TGTGCCAGCAGCTTAGTGATCCAGCGGGGCACCGGGGAGCTGTTTTTT. Using reference TRBV7-8 and TRBJ2-2 for the parts outside the CDR3, the full variable domain is GAGVSQSPRYKVAKRGQDVALRCDPISGHVSLFWYQQALGQGPEFLTYFQNEAQLDKSGLPSDRFFAERPEGSVSTLKIQRTQQEDSAVYLCASSLVIQRGTGELFFGEGSRLTVL.

This clone appeared a single time. V gene TRBV7-2 combines with J gene TRBJ2-1; no firm D call. The CDR3 is made up of 12 amino acids. Trimming stripped 0 bases from V and 7 bases from J, with 4 bases between. Looked up from germline, CDR1 is SGHTA and CDR2 is FQGNSA. CDR3 protein: CASSLAANEQFF. CDR3 DNA sequence: TGTGCCAGCAGCTTAGCAGCGAATGAGCAGTTCTTC.

The CDR3 is CSASLSGYAGNTIYF. The CDR3 DNA reads TGCAGTGCTAGTTTATCAGGGTACGCTGGAAACACCATATATTTT. The rearrangement joins TRBV20-1 to TRBJ1-3, with D tentatively TRBD1 (5 bases). Looked up from germline, CDR1 is DFQATT and CDR2 is SNEGSKA (reference sequence). With 3 bases removed from V and 2 bases from J, the gap between germline ends came to 14 bases. There are 15 residues in the CDR3.

The rearrangement links TRBV18 to TRBJ2-2, with 8 bases fitting TRBD2. With V trimmed by 3 bases and J by 4 bases, 10 bases remained unmatched. CDR1 and CDR2 (germline): KGHSH, LQKENI. CDR3 length: 17 residues. The CDR3 DNA is TGTGCCAGCTCACCCCCCCTAGCGGGCGGCACCACCGGGGAGCTGTTTTTT. This translates into CASSPPLAGGTTGELFF.

V is TRBV19 and J is TRBJ1-2, with TRBD1 matching 8 bases. The V gene's germline CDR1 is LNHDA and CDR2 SQIVND (reference sequence). This CDR3 spans 15 amino acids. The V segment lost 1 base and the J segment 2 bases; nucleotides outside the gene matches: 3. As DNA, the CDR3 is TGTGCCAGTAGTATAGCCAGGGGGCCAAACTATGGCTACACCTTC. Translating it yields CASSIARGPNYGYTF.

This rearrangement joins TRBV9 to TRBJ2-1; D ambiguous. Trimming took off 0 bases at V and 0 bases at J, with 13 bases between the two ends. Germline values: CDR1 SGDLS, CDR2 YYNGEE. This CDR3 spans 17 amino acids. In DNA, the CDR3 is TGTGCCAGCAGCGTAGGCGGCACCTCTAGCTCCTACAATGAGCAGTTCTTC. It specifies CASSVGGTSSSYNEQFF.

This chain connects TRBV2 to TRBJ1-1; maybe TRBD1 (6 bases). This CDR3 is 15 amino acids long. Trimming shortened V by 7 bases and J by 6 bases, and 21 bases separated the two germline ends. Germline V gene lookup returns CDR1 SNHLY and CDR2 FYNNEI. CDR3 bases: TGTGCCAGCACCCAAGGGGGGGGTCCTAGGGCTGAAGCTTTCTTT. Its protein is CASTQGGGPRAEAFF.

This clone occurred a few times. The chain couples TRBV11-2 to TRBJ1-6; TRBD1 is a possible D gene (5 bases). Per the germline V gene, CDR1 is SGHAT and CDR2 is FQNNGV. V was pared by 0 bases and J by 10 bases, with 7 bases between. There are 13 residues in the CDR3. In nucleotides, the CDR3 is TGTGCCAGCAGCTTAGAAAACAGGTCACCCCTCCACTTT. Protein sequence: CASSLENRSPLHF.

This clone was seen only once. The chain links TRBV6-2 or TRBV6-3 to TRBJ2-5; 11 bases map to TRBD2. This CDR3 has 18 residues. Germline V gene sequence: CDR1 MNHEY, CDR2 SVGEGT. The V segment lost 2 bases and the J segment 2 bases; nucleotides outside the gene matches: 10. CDR3 sequence reads: CASSYILVAGGRQETQYF. CDR3 nucleotides: TGTGCCAGCAGTTACATTCTAGTAGCGGGGGGGCGACAAGAGACCCAGTACTTC.

This clone was observed once. The genes are TRBV5-5 and TRBJ2-3; possible D gene TRBD1, 6 bases. Germline V CDR1 and CDR2: SGHKS, YYEKEE (reference sequence). Trimming took 4 bases from V and 6 from J, leaving 9 bases between them. CDR3 length: 12 amino acids. In DNA form, the CDR3 reads TGTGCCAGCAGCAACAGGGTTGATACGCAGTATTTT. It encodes CASSNRVDTQYF.